Below, 16 T cell receptor beta chains from the same sample are listed, as sequenced in a study of CD8 T cells in Susac syndrome. Reverse transcription of about 0.5 to 1 ug RNA was carried out with random hexamers. TCRdb called the immunoSEQ multiplex PCR reads again in MiXCR, with one record for every CDR3 protein. In the table there are 160,000 or so distinct CDR3 sequences, approximately 95% of which are singletons. The sequenced material came from CD4+ T cells from PBMCs. These TCRs come from a human donor with multiple sclerosis.

This chain links TRBV27 with TRBJ2-3, with a weak D call TRBD1 (5 bases). The V gene lost 6 bases and the J gene lost 4 bases, with 17 bases spanning the gap. The length of the CDR3 is 15 residues. In germline, CDR1 is MNHEY, CDR2 SMNVEV (reference sequence). The CDR3 loop is CASSPLDAGSDTQYF. DNA of the CDR3: TGTGCCAGCAGCCCTCTAGATGCAGGGTCAGATACGCAGTATTTT.

J is TRBJ2-6 and V is TRBV6-5; D uncertain. The CDR3 runs 16 residues. From germline, CDR1 is MNHEY and CDR2 SVGAGI. The V end was cut by 2 bases, the J end by 1 base, with 9 bases between. The CDR3 sequence is CASSYASVSGANVLTF. The CDR3 coding sequence is TGTGCCAGCAGTTACGCATCAGTTTCTGGGGCCAACGTCCTGACTTTC.

This clonotype turned up a few times. J is TRBJ1-2 and V is TRBV4-1; no clear D gene. V lost 1 base to trimming and J lost 0 bases, with 9 bases between them. Germline CDR1 reads MGHRA; CDR2 reads YSYEKL. This CDR3 contains 15 residues. The CDR3 sequence is CASSQVWGANYGYTF. CDR3 bases: TGCGCCAGCAGCCAAGTTTGGGGTGCTAACTATGGCTACACCTTC.

The V call is TRBV4-3, the J call TRBJ2-5, with 11 nucleotides matching TRBD2. Germline loops: CDR1 LGHNA, CDR2 YSLEER. The CDR3 runs to 16 residues. Losses at the gene ends were 0 bases for V and 5 bases for J; bases not matched to a gene: 5. CDR3 residues: CASSQELAGDGETQYF. For the CDR3, the DNA is TGCGCCAGCAGCCAAGAACTAGCGGGAGATGGCGAGACCCAGTACTTC.

The CDR3 sequence: CASSELAATSTDTQYF. In DNA form, the CDR3 reads TGCGCCAGCAGTGAGCTAGCGGCTACTAGCACAGATACGCAGTATTTT. The genes are TRBV10-1 and TRBJ2-3; TRBD2 matches 7 bases. The J segment lost 0 bases and the V segment lost 2 bases, leaving 5 bases of the junction unmatched. Germline CDR1 and CDR2: WNHNN and SYGVQD (reference sequence). The CDR3 runs to 16 residues.

This clonotype was found a few times. This chain connects TRBV6-1 to TRBJ2-3; D is ambiguous. The CDR3 extends over 15 amino acids. Germline V CDR1 and CDR2: MNHNS, SASEGT. Trimming removed 5 bases at V and 0 bases at J, with 12 bases between. DNA for the CDR3: TGTGCCAGCAGTCAAGGTGGCGTCAGCACAGATACGCAGTATTTT. This encodes CASSQGGVSTDTQYF.

J is TRBJ1-6 and V is TRBV20-1; D gene ambiguous. Germline-derived CDR1 and CDR2 are DFQATT and SNEGSKA (reference sequence). CDR3 length equals 14 residues. Trimming took 0 bases from V and 9 from J, leaving 12 bases between them. The DNA for the CDR3 is TGCAGTGCTAGAGATCTGGAGGGAGGTTCACCCCTCCACTTT. Amino acids: CSARDLEGGSPLHF.

The chain couples TRBV6-6 to TRBJ1-2; 9 bases line up with TRBD1. Per the germline V gene, CDR1 is MNHNY and CDR2 is SVGAGI (reference sequence). The ends lost 5 bases at V and 8 bases at J; junction bases unmatched: 6. The CDR3 is 13 amino acids. The CDR3 loop is CASSDRGEGGYTF. The CDR3 coding sequence is TGTGCCAGCAGTGACAGGGGGGAGGGCGGCTACACCTTC.

V is TRBV12-5 and J is TRBJ2-3; 9 nucleotides line up with TRBD1. The V gene end was trimmed by 6 bases and the J gene end by 1 base; junction bases not matched to a gene: 11. Germline V gives CDR1 LGHNT, CDR2 FRNRAP. The CDR3 contains 17 residues. This CDR3 reads CASGTYSRDRGTDTQYF. CDR3 DNA: TGTGCTAGTGGCACCTACTCCAGGGACAGGGGCACAGATACGCAGTATTTT.

The V call is TRBV28, the J call TRBJ2-7, with D possibly being TRBD2 (7 bases). There are 16 residues in the CDR3. CDR1 and CDR2 (germline): MDHEN, SYDVKM. V was clipped by 4 bases and J by 5 bases, with 21 bases between them. The CDR3 nucleotides read TGTGCCAGCAGTTCCCCTGGCGGGAGAGGGGACAACGAGCAGTACTTC. Residues: CASSSPGGRGDNEQYF.

The CDR3 region has the DNA TGTGCCAGTTTAACGGGGGTCTACAATGAGCAGTTCTTC. Its protein is CASLTGVYNEQFF. The genes are TRBV12-3 or TRBV12-4 and TRBJ2-1; tentatively, D is TRBD2 (6 bases). The CDR3 totals 13 residues. Between the trimmed V and J ends, which lost 9 bases and 3 bases, there was a span of 12 bases.

The rearrangement links TRBV6-5 to TRBJ2-6; 7 nucleotides match TRBD1. This CDR3 is built from 15 residues. V shed 5 bases, J shed 2 bases, and the junction held 3 bases outside the gene matches. Germline-derived CDR1 and CDR2 are MNHEY and SVGAGI. The CDR3 nucleotides read TGTGCCAGCAGTACCACAGGGGCTGGGGCCAACGTCCTGACTTTC. Residues: CASSTTGAGANVLTF.

This CDR3 reads CASSQDNPSGGVNEQFF. The CDR3 nucleotides read TGTGCCAGCAGCCAAGATAATCCCAGCGGGGGGGTAAATGAGCAGTTCTTC. The chain recombines TRBV4-2 with TRBJ2-1, with 10 nucleotides matching TRBD2. Germline assignment: CDR1 LGHNA and CDR2 YNFKEQ. The CDR3 extends over 17 amino acids. V was clipped by 0 bases and J by 7 bases; unmatched bases: 9.

This clonotype has just one count. The rearrangement links TRBV29-1 to TRBJ2-2; TRBD1 matches 9 bases. Germline V gene lookup returns CDR1 SQVTM and CDR2 ANQGSEA. The CDR3 covers 13 residues. The V segment lost 7 bases and the J segment 8 bases; nucleotides outside the gene matches: 8. As DNA, the CDR3 is TGCAGCGCCCTGACAGGGGGAAGGGGGGAGCTGTTTTTT. It translates to CSALTGGRGELFF.

The chain couples TRBV30 to TRBJ1-2; 11 bases align to TRBD1. The junction had 5 bases not matched to a gene; V was cut back by 4 bases and J by 4 bases. The CDR3 length is 14 residues. Germline CDR1 is GTSNPN and CDR2 is SVGIG (reference sequence). The CDR3 bases are TGTGCCTGGAAGGGACAGGGGGGTTTCTATGGCTACACCTTC. This codes for CAWKGQGGFYGYTF. Supplemented by reference TRBV30 and TRBJ1-2, the full variable domain reads SQTIHQWPATLVQPVGSPLSLECTVEGTSNPNLYWYRQAAGRGLQLLFYSVGIGQISSEVPQNLSASRPQDRQFILSSKKLLLSDSGFYLCAWKGQGGFYGYTFGSGTRLTVV.

V is TRBV2 and J is TRBJ2-5; 10 bases map to TRBD2. CDR3 length: 14 residues. Per germline, CDR1 SNHLY and CDR2 FYNNEI. V shed 3 bases and J 4 bases; nucleotides not matched to a gene: 2. The CDR3: CASSDVAGGETQYF. As DNA, the CDR3 is TGTGCCAGCAGTGATGTAGCGGGAGGAGAGACCCAGTACTTC.